This T cell receptor beta chain was sequenced for a study of shared clonotypes between healthy human individuals. Comment on this clone: What it recognizes is unknown.

It was into CD45RA+ naive and CD45RA-negative memory subsets that the CD4+ cells were split. The repertoire was sequenced with immunoSEQ multiplex PCR; TCRdb's copy has only in-frame clones and lacks some. The data show a few million clones, under 97% seen once. Trimming removed 4 bases from V and 0 bases from J; junction bases left unmatched: 9. Per germline, CDR1 WNHNN and CDR2 SYGVQD (reference sequence). The CDR3 is 17 amino acids. The study, taken as a whole, reports: Clonotypes that were shared across a handful of donors made up approximately 5% of naive CD4 clonotypes. Generation probabilities of non-shared clonotypes were lower (relative to those shared by all four donors).

The chain joins TRBV10-1 to TRBJ2-5; TRBD1 aligns across 9 bases. The sequencing sample was made of naive CD4+ T cells sorted from blood. Subset denoted: CD45RA+ positively selected. This clonotype originated in a man aged 18-30 years in good health. Written as DNA, the CDR3 is TGCGCCAGCAGTGCGGGACAGGGTCCCTTTTACCAAGAGACCCAGTACTTC. Its protein product is CASSAGQGPFYQETQYF.